This is a list of T cell receptor beta chains from one sample in a study of cytomegalovirus exposure and HLA in healthy donors. Repertoires were generated with immunoSEQ multiplex PCR, while TCRdb's copy carries only in-frame clones and drops some. This sample carries 170,000 or so clones, with roughly 2% going to the ten biggest clones. Sequencing used PBMCs. The receptors shown here come from a man younger than 45 in good health and CMV-seronegative. The CDR3 runs from the conserved cysteine through the conserved F or W. Each record gives: J gene, V gene, CDR3 protein.

>TRBJ2-3|TRBV5-4
CASSYGTSGSISTDTQYF
>TRBJ2-1|TRBV11-2
CASSLGQGAGNEQFF
>TRBJ1-2|TRBV27
CASRSDGGYGYTF
>TRBJ2-7|TRBV5-4
CASTSGLAVGVWNEQYF
>TRBJ2-7|TRBV6-5
CASSLLAGAGYEQYF
>TRBJ2-2|TRBV9
CASSAPRDTGELFF
>TRBJ2-2|TRBV9
CASSVRSGHIANTGELFF
>TRBJ2-1|TRBV11-1
CASSFEFRQGAHEQFF
>TRBJ2-5|TRBV7-3
CASSPTGGVETQYF
>TRBJ2-1|TRBV11-2
CASRSYAQAIDEQFF
>TRBJ1-5|TRBV27
CASSLEGGWQPQHF
>TRBJ2-5|TRBV5-4
CASSSGLAGPSRETQYF
>TRBJ1-1|TRBV7-2
CASILWGGSKGAFF
>TRBJ2-7|TRBV2
CASRGGSSYEQYF
>TRBJ2-1|TRBV5-1
CASSSGIDVRGNEQFF
>TRBJ1-4|TRBV10-2
CASSDQDTTNEKLFF
>TRBJ2-7|TRBV2
CASKVAGDPYF
>TRBJ1-3|TRBV5-1
CASSQDSRSGNTIYF
>TRBJ2-3|TRBV5-8
CASSLDIGGNTFDTQYF
>TRBJ2-7|TRBV2
CASSGDSQEQYF
>TRBJ1-5|TRBV19
CASSIGQGQPQHF
>TRBJ2-3|TRBV7-2
CASSTRTSGRTDTQYF
>TRBJ2-7|TRBV7-9
CASSLSLTGQYF
>TRBJ1-2|TRBV5-1
CASSLETGNYGYTF
>TRBJ2-1|TRBV6-1
CASSEMGLAYNEQFF
>TRBJ2-5|TRBV28
CASSLFGQQETQYF